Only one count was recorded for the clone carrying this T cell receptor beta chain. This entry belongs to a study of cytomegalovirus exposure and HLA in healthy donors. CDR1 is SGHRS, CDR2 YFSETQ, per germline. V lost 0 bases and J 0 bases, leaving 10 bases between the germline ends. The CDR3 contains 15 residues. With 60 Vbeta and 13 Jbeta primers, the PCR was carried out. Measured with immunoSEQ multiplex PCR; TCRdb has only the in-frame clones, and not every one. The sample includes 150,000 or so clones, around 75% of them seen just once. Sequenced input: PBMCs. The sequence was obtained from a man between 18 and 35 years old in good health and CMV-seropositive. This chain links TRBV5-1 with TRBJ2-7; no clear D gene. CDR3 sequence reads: CASSLAVTDSYEQYF. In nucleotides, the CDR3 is TGCGCCAGCAGCTTGGCTGTCACAGACTCCTACGAGCAGTACTTC. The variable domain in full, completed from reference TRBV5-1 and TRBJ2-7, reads KAGVTQTPRYLIKTRGQQVTLSCSPISGHRSVSWYQQTPGQGLQFLFEYFSETQRNKGNFPGRFSGRQFSNSRSEMNVSTLELGDSALYLCASSLAVTDSYEQYFGPGTRLTVT.